Listed here is a single TCR beta chain. Its antigen is not known. This record belongs to a study of cytomegalovirus exposure and HLA in healthy donors. Study at large: Of roughly 400 genotyped donors, more than 65% grouped in the Caucasian-associated ancestry cluster.

A multiplex PCR was run with 60 Vbeta primers and 13 Jbeta primers. Sequencing used immunoSEQ multiplex PCR; TCRdb keeps in-frame clones, though not all of them. The sample has some 100,000 clones, roughly three quarters seen once. Findings and limits, study-wide: Later, TCR association rates were found to vary by HLA locus, highest for DRB1 and lowest for HLA-C. The study designated 150 or so TCR beta chains cytomegalovirus-associated. Beyond CMV serostatus, there was no information to go on about immune exposure.

Germline V gives CDR1 MNHEY, CDR2 SMNVEV (reference sequence). V lost 1 base and J 0 bases, leaving 13 bases between the germline ends. The CDR3 sequence is 18 residues long. The V call is TRBV27, the J call TRBJ2-6, with D maybe TRBD2 (5 bases). The sample was PBMCs. This TCR was recovered from a woman aged 50 to 60 in good health and CMV-seropositive. CDR3 coding DNA: TGTGCCAGCAGTTTATTCTTTAATCGGGGCTCTGGGGCCAACGTCCTGACTTTC. Its protein is CASSLFFNRGSGANVLTF.